This entry is about one T cell receptor beta chain. This record comes from a study of T cell responses to AZD1222 COVID-19 vaccine. The germline V gene encodes CDR1 SGHVT and CDR2 SQSDAQ. The germline V and J ends were trimmed by 5 bases and 7 bases, with 30 bases remaining between them. The CDR3 covers 18 residues. The protocol was immunoSEQ multiplex PCR, while the TCRdb copy is restricted to in-frame clones and leaves out a portion. The top ten hold around 0.5% of the sample, which has 250,000 to 300,000 clones, roughly 93% seen once. The receptor was derived from an adult who received the AZD1222 COVID-19 vaccine. The chain links TRBV7-4 to TRBJ2-7; D possibly corresponds to TRBD1 (6 bases). The material sequenced was peripheral blood, taken 28 days after the second AZD1222 dose. CDR3 DNA sequence: TGTGCCAGCAGCCCACCTGCATGGGCTGGGGGCGTCAATCGAGAGCAGTACTTC. Residues: CASSPPAWAGGVNREQYF. Combining the CDR3 with reference TRBV7-4 and TRBJ2-7 gives the whole variable domain GAGVSQSPRYKVAKRGRDVALRCDSISGHVTLYWYRQTLGQGSEVLTYSQSDAQRDKSGRPSGRFSAERPERSVSTLKIQRTEQGDSAVYLCASSPPAWAGGVNREQYFGPGTRLTVT.